Listed below are T cell receptor beta chains from one sample, sequenced in a study of cytomegalovirus exposure and HLA in healthy donors. Only in-frame clones appear in the TCRdb table, and some are missing; sequencing was by immunoSEQ multiplex PCR. The data show 85,000 to 120,000 clones, about 70% seen once. Sequenced: PBMCs. These receptors were taken from a female donor in good health and CMV-seronegative. CDR3s include the opening cysteine and the closing phenylalanine or tryptophan. Fields, in order: clone size, J gene, V gene, D gene, CDR3 protein, CDR3 DNA. A D gene is named only where the DNA matches it firmly. For some rows the clone size is stated as once, few or many, or as a class when expanded; others skip it.

NA | TRBJ2-7 | TRBV18 | NA | CASSPPLSGEQYF | TGTGCCAGCTCACCACCTCTCAGCGGCGAGCAGTACTTC
NA | TRBJ2-3 | TRBV5-1 | TRBD1 | CASSSGTGTSTDTQYF | TGCGCCAGCAGCTCCGGGACAGGAACTAGCACAGATACGCAGTATTTT
NA | TRBJ2-4 | TRBV27 | NA | CASSPPSRAKNIQYF | TGTGCCAGCAGTCCTCCGAGTCGGGCCAAAAACATTCAGTACTTC
NA | TRBJ2-5 | TRBV18 | NA | CASSSLPQETQYF | TGTGCCAGCTCATCACTCCCACAAGAGACCCAGTACTTC
NA | TRBJ1-1 | TRBV27 | TRBD1 | CVVGGTGRNTEAFF | TGTGTCGTAGGGGGGACAGGCAGGAACACTGAAGCTTTCTTT
few | TRBJ2-3 | TRBV6-5 | TRBD2 | CASSYSWGGSTDTQYF | TGTGCCAGCAGTTACTCGTGGGGGGGGAGCACAGATACGCAGTATTTT
NA | TRBJ2-7 | TRBV27 | TRBD2 | CASSADGSGRGYEQYF | TGTGCCAGCAGTGCTGATGGTAGCGGGAGGGGGTACGAGCAGTACTTC
few | TRBJ1-5 | TRBV19 | NA | CASSGGGDQPQHF | TGTGCCAGTAGTGGAGGGGGGGATCAGCCCCAGCATTTT
NA | TRBJ2-7 | TRBV10-3 | NA | CAIRNSIAVPSYEQYF | TGTGCCATCAGGAATTCTATAGCGGTGCCCTCCTACGAGCAGTACTTC
NA | TRBJ1-1 | TRBV28 | TRBD1 | CAGNRGTNTEAFF | TGTGCCGGGAACAGGGGTACGAACACTGAAGCTTTCTTT
few | TRBJ2-5 | TRBV7-2 | TRBD2 | CASSLRSGSQETQYF | TGTGCCAGCAGCTTGCGTAGCGGGAGTCAGGAGACCCAGTACTTC
NA | TRBJ1-4 | TRBV18 | NA | CASSPRQRATNEKLFF | TGTGCCAGCTCACCACGACAGAGAGCAACTAATGAAAAACTGTTTTTT
NA | TRBJ2-1 | TRBV9 | NA | CASSVASSYNEQFF | TGTGCCAGCAGCGTCGCTAGCTCCTACAATGAGCAGTTCTTC
once | TRBJ2-4 | TRBV6-1 | TRBD2 | CASRERESKDIQYF | TGTGCCAGCAGAGAGCGGGAGTCGAAGGACATTCAGTACTTC
few | TRBJ2-7 | TRBV28 | TRBD1 | CASGDRRRGFSYEQYF | TGTGCCAGCGGGGACAGGCGCCGGGGCTTTTCCTACGAGCAGTACTTC
NA | TRBJ1-2 | TRBV5-4 | NA | CASSLPGGDYGYTF | TGTGCCAGCAGCTTGCCCGGAGGGGACTATGGCTACACCTTC
NA | TRBJ1-1 | TRBV11-2 | NA | CASSFLREAKAFF | TGTGCCAGCAGCTTCCTCCGGGAAGCTAAAGCTTTCTTT
NA | TRBJ2-1 | TRBV9 | NA | CASSVGANSYNEQFF | TGTGCCAGCAGCGTAGGAGCGAATTCCTACAATGAGCAGTTCTTC
once | TRBJ2-7 | TRBV5-1 | TRBD1 | CASSTWTGGSYEQYF | TGCGCCAGCAGCACATGGACAGGGGGCTCCTACGAGCAGTACTTC
NA | TRBJ1-4 | TRBV6-5 | NA | CASSYSEVGGEKLFF | TGTGCCAGCAGTTACTCTGAAGTCGGGGGGGAAAAACTGTTTTTT
once | TRBJ1-1 | TRBV4-3 | NA | CASSQAYRELNTEAFF | TGCGCCAGCAGCCAAGCTTACCGGGAGCTGAACACTGAAGCTTTCTTT
NA | TRBJ2-1 | TRBV19 | NA | CASSIVGSHNEQFF | TGTGCCAGTAGTATAGTCGGGAGCCACAATGAGCAGTTCTTC
NA | TRBJ1-2 | TRBV23-1 | TRBD1 | CARRGQGALCYGYTF | TGCGCCAGGAGAGGACAGGGGGCACTGTGCTATGGCTACACCTTC
NA | TRBJ1-5 | TRBV2 | TRBD1 | CASRGDRARNQPQHF | TGTGCCAGCAGGGGGGACAGGGCCCGCAATCAGCCCCAGCATTTT
NA | TRBJ1-3 | TRBV6-5 | NA | CATWGRMPGNTIYF | TGTGCCACCTGGGGCAGAATGCCTGGAAACACCATATATTTT
once | TRBJ2-2 | TRBV11-2 | TRBD2 | CASSLTSGRGTGELFF | TGTGCCAGCAGCCTCACCAGCGGGAGGGGGACCGGGGAGCTGTTTTTT
NA | TRBJ2-2 | TRBV7-2 | NA | CASTSGTHTGELFF | TGTGCCAGCACCTCCGGGACACACACCGGGGAGCTGTTTTTT
NA | TRBJ1-1 | TRBV19 | TRBD1 | CASSVGTGGTEAFF | TGTGCCAGTAGTGTCGGGACAGGGGGCACTGAAGCTTTCTTT
NA | TRBJ2-2 | TRBV27 | NA | CASSPSGLFRGELFF | TGTGCCAGCAGTCCTTCTGGACTGTTTCGAGGGGAGCTGTTTTTT
NA | TRBJ2-3 | TRBV6-4 | TRBD2 | CASSELAGVTDTQYF | TGTGCCAGCAGTGAACTAGCGGGAGTCACAGATACGCAGTATTTT
NA | TRBJ2-3 | TRBV30 | TRBD2 | CAWRRLAVITDTQYF | TGTGCCTGGAGACGACTAGCGGTTATCACAGATACGCAGTATTTT
NA | TRBJ2-7 | TRBV27 | TRBD1 | CASSLSGQGSYEQYF | TGTGCCAGCAGTTTATCGGGACAGGGGTCCTACGAGCAGTACTTC
once | TRBJ1-3 | TRBV6-6 | TRBD1 | CASSYPLQGAIYF | TGTGCCAGCAGTTACCCCCTACAGGGGGCCATATATTTT
NA | TRBJ2-3 | TRBV9 | TRBD2 | CASSVTGTTHRDTQYF | TGTGCCAGCAGCGTTACCGGGACTACCCACCGAGATACGCAGTATTTT
NA | TRBJ1-5 | TRBV30 | TRBD1 | CAWSSGTGGVQPQHF | TGTGCCTGGAGTTCGGGGACAGGGGGCGTTCAGCCCCAGCATTTT
once | TRBJ2-7 | TRBV5-1 | TRBD2 | CASSPASGNYEQYF | TGCGCCAGCAGTCCGGCTAGCGGAAACTACGAGCAGTACTTC
once | TRBJ2-6 | TRBV7-6 | TRBD1 | CASSPLGTDISGANVLTF | TGTGCCAGCAGCCCCCTTGGGACAGATATCTCTGGGGCCAACGTCCTGACTTTC
NA | TRBJ2-1 | TRBV5-4 | TRBD2 | CASSSVRGGNEQFF | TGTGCCAGCAGCTCCGTGCGGGGGGGGAATGAGCAGTTCTTC
NA | TRBJ1-2 | TRBV4-3 | TRBD1 | CASSQNTGAISGYTF | TGCGCCAGCAGCCAAAATACAGGGGCGATAAGTGGCTACACCTTC
NA | TRBJ2-1 | TRBV6-6 | NA | CASSYSGQEQFF | TGTGCCAGCAGTTACTCGGGACAAGAGCAGTTCTTC
NA | TRBJ1-5 | TRBV27 | NA | CASSLSPRGPQHF | TGTGCCAGCAGTTTATCCCCCCGGGGTCCCCAGCATTTT
NA | TRBJ2-5 | TRBV27 | TRBD1 | CASSADRGIKTQYF | TGTGCCAGCAGTGCGGACAGGGGGATCAAGACCCAGTACTTC
NA | TRBJ2-1 | TRBV6-6 | NA | CASSYSTAYNEQFF | TGTGCCAGCAGTTACTCGACAGCATACAATGAGCAGTTCTTC
few | TRBJ2-1 | TRBV14 | NA | CASSQELSSREQFF | TGTGCCAGCAGCCAAGAACTTAGCTCCCGGGAGCAGTTCTTC
NA | TRBJ2-5 | TRBV27 | NA | CASSLFGEGTQYF | TGTGCCAGCAGTTTATTCGGGGAAGGGACCCAGTACTTC
NA | TRBJ1-5 | TRBV27 | TRBD1 | CASSCTPPGTGAIHFNQPQHF | TGTGCCAGCAGTTGTACCCCCCCCGGGACAGGGGCGATTCATTTCAATCAGCCCCAGCATTTT
NA | TRBJ2-3 | TRBV29-1 | TRBD2 | CSVRASGSPDTQYF | TGCAGCGTTCGGGCTAGCGGGAGCCCAGATACGCAGTATTTT
once | TRBJ2-6 | TRBV4-3 | NA | CASSPHRRAGANVLTF | TGCGCCAGCAGCCCCCACCGGCGGGCTGGGGCCAACGTCCTGACTTTC
NA | TRBJ2-7 | TRBV10-1 | NA | CASSESFVSTDPYEQYF | TGCGCCAGCAGTGAGTCCTTCGTCTCGACAGATCCCTACGAGCAGTACTTC
NA | TRBJ2-7 | TRBV7-2 | NA | CASSLVSSSSDEQYF | TGTGCCAGCAGCTTAGTTTCCAGTTCAAGCGACGAGCAGTACTTC
NA | TRBJ1-4 | TRBV5-1 | TRBD1 | CASSFSGGDEKLFF | TGCGCCAGCAGCTTCTCAGGGGGCGATGAAAAACTGTTTTTT
NA | TRBJ1-3 | TRBV7-8 | NA | CASSLARRGSGNTIYF | TGTGCCAGCAGCTTAGCGCGTCGGGGCTCTGGAAACACCATATATTTT
NA | TRBJ2-1 | TRBV7-3 | NA | CASSLIPGKSYNEQFF | TGTGCCAGCAGCTTAATCCCAGGTAAATCCTACAATGAGCAGTTCTTC